The clone carrying this TCR beta chain was seen only a few times. What it recognizes is unknown. The sample originates from a study of T-cell memory formation after mild COVID-19. The study's findings and limits: Clones contracting over day 15 to 85 were CD4/CD8 balanced, with later expanders leaning CD4+.

One entry per CDR3 protein, called by TCRdb with MiXCR from the 5' RACE reads. The data contain about 560,000 distinct CDR3 sequences, about 22% of them singletons. Unmatched junction bases numbered 3, after V lost 3 bases and J lost 0 bases. CDR3 length: 15 amino acids. Germline-derived CDR1 and CDR2 are SNHLY and FYNNEI. The sample comprised PBMCs or a T cell subset sorted from them (not recorded which). This chain connects TRBV2 to TRBJ2-7; 9 nucleotides agree with TRBD1. The sequence came from an adult woman who had mild COVID-19 (a few samples of this study predate the infection). Cell type and time point are not known. CDR3 in DNA: TGTGCCAGCAGTGAGGGACAGGGCTACTCCTACGAGCAGTACTTC. Protein sequence: CASSEGQGYSYEQYF.